Below, 28 T cell receptor beta chains from the same sample are listed, as sequenced in a study of blood T cell repertoires in COVID-19. Only in-frame clones appear in the TCRdb table, and some are missing; sequencing was by immunoSEQ multiplex PCR. The sample lists about 210,000 clones, approximately 86% occurring once. Material for sequencing was peripheral blood. The receptors were gathered from a man between 18 and 35 years old with active or convalescent COVID-19.

This rearrangement joins TRBV27 to TRBJ1-1; 8 bases are a match to TRBD1. Germline-derived CDR1 and CDR2 are MNHEY and SMNVEV (reference sequence). V lost 1 base to trimming and J lost 1 base; unmatched junction nucleotides: 2. This CDR3 has 15 residues. The CDR3 region has the DNA TGTGCCAGCAGTTTATATGGACAGGGGAACACTGAAGCTTTCTTT. Translated: CASSLYGQGNTEAFF.

J is TRBJ1-1 and V is TRBV10-3; D possibly corresponds to TRBD1 (5 bases). The germline V gene encodes CDR1 ENHRY and CDR2 SYGVKD. The V end was cut by 6 bases, the J end by 3 bases, with 14 bases between. CDR3 length: 14 amino acids. CDR3 loop: CAISWGAGDTEAFF. CDR3 sequence (DNA): TGTGCCATCAGCTGGGGAGCGGGGGACACTGAAGCTTTCTTT.

This sequence joins TRBV28 and TRBJ1-2, with a weak D call TRBD1 (5 bases). V was shortened by 3 bases and J by 0 bases, with 17 bases between the two germline ends. Germline CDR1 is MDHEN and CDR2 is SYDVKM. The CDR3 has 17 residues. The CDR3 loop is CASSLGHGFLTNYGYTF. The CDR3 DNA sequence: TGTGCCAGCAGTTTGGGGCACGGATTTCTTACTAACTATGGCTACACCTTC.

The table lists this clone with a few counts. The rearrangement joins TRBV5-5 to TRBJ2-7, with TRBD1 identical over 10 bases. After removal of 4 bases from V and 2 bases from J, the junction contained 3 bases not matched to a gene. The CDR3 runs 14 residues. Germline V gene sequence: CDR1 SGHKS, CDR2 YYEKEE (reference sequence). This CDR3 reads CASSVGQGTYEQYF. The CDR3 nucleotides are TGTGCCAGCAGCGTGGGACAGGGGACCTACGAGCAGTACTTC.

The CDR3 loop is CASSQDRLGRTQYF. DNA of the CDR3: TGTGCCAGCAGCCAAGATCGTTTAGGGAGGACGCAGTATTTT. The genes are TRBV4-2 and TRBJ2-3; D possibly corresponds to TRBD2 (6 bases). The CDR3 has 14 residues. With 0 bases removed from V and 9 bases from J, the gap between germline ends came to 13 bases. The V gene's germline CDR1 is LGHNA and CDR2 YNFKEQ.

The chain is built from TRBV15 and TRBJ2-1, with 9 bases aligning to TRBD2. V dropped 1 base and J dropped 8; count of bases not matched to a gene: 6. The CDR3 is 15 residues long. CDR1 is LNHNV, CDR2 YYDKDF, per germline (reference sequence). CDR3 residues: CATSRGWREGDEQFF. The CDR3 DNA is TGTGCCACCAGCAGAGGGTGGCGGGAGGGCGATGAGCAGTTCTTC.

V usage is TRBV29-1 and J usage is TRBJ1-4, with 9 bases identical to TRBD1. With V trimmed by 6 bases and J by 10 bases, 12 bases remained unmatched. Germline V CDR1 and CDR2: SQVTM, ANQGSEA. The CDR3 is 14 residues long. In DNA, the CDR3 is TGCAGCGTGGATACCGGGACAGGGCCCGGAAAACTGTTTTTT. It is translated as CSVDTGTGPGKLFF. The whole variable domain, filled in from reference TRBV29-1 and TRBJ1-4, reads SAVISQKPSRDICQRGTSLTIQCQVDSQVTMMFWYRQQPGQSLTLIATANQGSEATYESGFVIDKFPISRPNLTFSTLTVSNMSPEDSSIYLCSVDTGTGPGKLFFGSGTQLSVL.

The chain joins TRBV29-1 to TRBJ2-1; the D is unclear. The CDR3 is made up of 12 amino acids. Looked up from germline, CDR1 is SQVTM and CDR2 is ANQGSEA. V was pared by 4 bases and J by 3 bases, with 7 bases between. CDR3 coding DNA: TGCAGCGTTGGCGGCGACTACAATGAGCAGTTCTTC. This sequence encodes CSVGGDYNEQFF.

V and J are TRBV2 and TRBJ1-5; D unresolved. The CDR3 runs 15 residues. Trimming cost V 6 bases and J 6 bases, with 18 bases left between them. In germline, CDR1 is SNHLY, CDR2 FYNNEI. CDR3 region: CASRLTGVAGQPQHF. CDR3 sequence (DNA): TGTGCCAGCAGGCTCACTGGGGTTGCGGGTCAGCCCCAGCATTTT.

The chain is built from TRBV5-4 and TRBJ2-7; 9 bases agree with TRBD1. V gave up 2 bases and J gave up 2 bases; unmatched junction bases: 5. Germline V CDR1 and CDR2: SGHNT, YYREEE (reference sequence). The CDR3 is 15 amino acids. CDR3 sequence: CASSLAGTGTYEQYF. CDR3 nucleotides: TGTGCCAGCAGCTTAGCCGGGACAGGGACCTACGAGCAGTACTTC.

The chain carries TRBV6-6 and TRBJ2-3, with TRBD2 identical over 7 bases. Germline CDR1 is MNHNY and CDR2 is SVGAGI (reference sequence). V lost 5 bases, J lost 5 bases, and 16 bases stayed unmatched. CDR3 length: 17 amino acids. The CDR3 spells CASSPSLGGGGGDTQYF. The DNA of the CDR3 is TGTGCCAGCAGTCCGAGTCTTGGGGGAGGCGGGGGAGATACGCAGTATTTT.

The chain links TRBV13 to TRBJ2-1; D possibly corresponds to TRBD2 (6 bases). The CDR3 length is 15 residues. Trimming shortened V by 0 bases and J by 6 bases, and 12 bases separated the two germline ends. Germline V gene data show CDR1 as PRHDT and CDR2 as FYEKMQ (reference sequence). The CDR3 nucleotides are TGTGCCAGCAGCTTAGGCCGGGACTTCTCCAATGAGCAGTTCTTC. As protein: CASSLGRDFSNEQFF.

This chain links TRBV28 with TRBJ2-5; D not resolved. The CDR3 loop spans 13 amino acids. The germline V gene encodes CDR1 MDHEN and CDR2 SYDVKM. V was pared by 8 bases and J by 0 bases, with 10 bases between. For the CDR3, the DNA is TGTGCCAGCGGGCAACCAAACCAAGAGACCCAGTACTTC. Its translation is CASGQPNQETQYF.

The chain combines TRBV10-1 with TRBJ2-1; 10 bases are a match to TRBD1. This CDR3 has 15 residues. The germline V gene encodes CDR1 WNHNN and CDR2 SYGVQD (reference sequence). J was trimmed by 3 bases and V by 3 bases; bases with no gene match: 2. Here the CDR3 DNA reads TGCGCCAGCAGTGAATGGACAGGGGGCTACAATGAGCAGTTCTTC. The encoded protein is CASSEWTGGYNEQFF.

Ten or more counts support this clone. This chain uses TRBV14 with TRBJ2-7; 11 bases map to TRBD2. The CDR3 loop spans 16 amino acids. CDR1 and CDR2 (germline): SGHDN, FVKESK. The trim removed 5 bases at V and 5 bases at J, leaving 11 bases unmatched. CDR3 coding DNA: TGTGCCAGCAGCGCCCTAGCGGGAGGCCCGTGGGACGAGCAGTACTTC. It yields the protein CASSALAGGPWDEQYF.

The chain is built from TRBV18 and TRBJ1-2, with no clear D. This CDR3 comprises 15 residues. V was clipped by 5 bases and J by 7 bases, with 20 bases between them. The germline V gene encodes CDR1 KGHSH and CDR2 LQKENI. CDR3 bases: TGTGCCAGCTCAGCCCGCGAAGTGAGGCCCCTTGGCTACACCTTC. Its protein product is CASSAREVRPLGYTF.

On this clone: Other DNA sequences of this sample code for an identical CDR3. This rearrangement joins TRBV7-9 to TRBJ1-1; 7 bases match TRBD1. The CDR3 consists of 14 residues. From germline, CDR1 is SEHNR and CDR2 FQNEAQ (reference sequence). Trimming cost V 5 bases and J 2 bases; bases outside gene matches: 5. The CDR3 protein is CASSPGQSNTEAFF. The DNA for the CDR3 is TGTGCCAGCAGCCCGGGACAGAGCAACACTGAAGCTTTCTTT.

The J gene is TRBJ1-2, the V gene TRBV28, with TRBD1 matching over 9 bases. The CDR3 has 17 amino acids. The V segment lost 3 bases and the J segment 2 bases; nucleotides outside the gene matches: 10. In germline, CDR1 is MDHEN, CDR2 SYDVKM. The CDR3 DNA reads TGTGCCAGCAGTTTTTTAACTACCGGGACAGGGAACTATGGCTACACCTTC. Protein product: CASSFLTTGTGNYGYTF.

This rearrangement joins TRBV28 to TRBJ2-1; 11 nucleotides line up with TRBD2. The germline V gene has CDR1 MDHEN and CDR2 SYDVKM. The V segment lost 5 bases and the J segment 0 bases; nucleotides outside the gene matches: 3. The CDR3 runs 16 residues. CDR3 residues: CASSRTSGPSYNEQFF. The CDR3 DNA sequence: TGTGCCAGCAGTCGGACTAGCGGGCCCTCCTACAATGAGCAGTTCTTC.

This chain connects TRBV13 to TRBJ1-2; 11 bases line up with TRBD1. V shed 5 bases, J shed 4 bases, and the junction held 9 bases outside the gene matches. The CDR3 consists of 16 residues. Germline loops: CDR1 PRHDT, CDR2 FYEKMQ (reference sequence). In nucleotides, the CDR3 is TGTGCCAGCAGCGGACCCGGGACAGGGGGTTTCTATGGCTACACCTTC. The encoded protein is CASSGPGTGGFYGYTF. Complete variable domain (other parts from reference TRBV13 and TRBJ1-2): AAGVIQSPRHLIKEKRETATLKCYPIPRHDTVYWYQQGPGQDPQFLISFYEKMQSDKGSIPDRFSAQQFSDYHSELNMSSLELGDSALYFCASSGPGTGGFYGYTFGSGTRLTVV.

The J gene is TRBJ1-2, the V gene TRBV19; 7 nucleotides line up with TRBD1. This CDR3 has 17 residues. Germline V gene data show CDR1 as LNHDA and CDR2 as SQIVND (reference sequence). J gave up 2 bases and V 4 bases, and 13 bases lay outside the gene matches. The DNA of the CDR3 is TGTGCCAGTAGTACCCCTAACAGGGGAAGAAACAACTATGGCTACACCTTC. This codes for CASSTPNRGRNNYGYTF.

The chain joins TRBV29-1 to TRBJ1-1; perhaps TRBD1 as D (5 bases). The germline gives CDR1 SQVTM, CDR2 ANQGSEA. The ends were cut back, 6 bases at V and 8 bases at J, with 16 bases in the middle. The CDR3 length is 12 residues. The DNA of the CDR3 is TGCAGCGTCTCGCAGGGAACCCTCGAAGCTTTCTTT. This encodes CSVSQGTLEAFF.

The V call is TRBV2, the J call TRBJ2-1; 7 positions agree with TRBD1. With 10 bases clipped from V and 6 bases from J, the junction kept 21 bases outside the gene matches. The germline CDR1 and CDR2 sequences are SNHLY and FYNNEI. This CDR3 spans 17 amino acids. The CDR3 sequence is CATFFPNYRGTPNEQFF. In DNA form, the CDR3 reads TGTGCCACCTTCTTTCCTAATTACAGGGGTACCCCCAATGAGCAGTTCTTC.

This clone was observed a handful of times. The genes are TRBV6-5 and TRBJ1-3, with a weak D call TRBD1 (5 bases). Trimming removed 7 bases from V and 2 bases from J, with 15 bases in between. CDR3 length: 15 residues. Germline V gene sequence: CDR1 MNHEY, CDR2 SVGAGI. CDR3 nucleotides: TGTGCCAGCACCCTAGGGGAGGGGACTGGAAACACCATATATTTT. Its translation: CASTLGEGTGNTIYF.

This chain joins TRBV12-3 or TRBV12-4 and TRBJ1-2; TRBD1 aligns across 7 bases. There are 13 residues in the CDR3. With 8 bases clipped from V and 4 bases from J, the junction kept 7 bases outside the gene matches. CDR3 loop: CASQRQGGYGYTF. The CDR3 DNA reads TGTGCCAGCCAAAGACAGGGAGGCTATGGCTACACCTTC.

The rearrangement links TRBV4-1 to TRBJ1-4; 11 bases map to TRBD1. From germline, CDR1 is MGHRA and CDR2 YSYEKL. The CDR3 extends over 16 amino acids. V shed 4 bases, J shed 6 bases, and the junction held 7 bases outside the gene matches. The CDR3 DNA is TGCGCCAGCAGCCCAGTCCGGGACAGGGGGGATGAAAAACTGTTTTTT. Its translation is CASSPVRDRGDEKLFF.

The chain couples TRBV10-3 to TRBJ1-2; tentatively, D is TRBD1 (5 bases). Germline loops: CDR1 ENHRY, CDR2 SYGVKD. This CDR3 region has 15 residues. V lost 0 bases and J lost 14, with 22 bases in between. CDR3 DNA sequence: TGTGCCATCAGTGAGTCCGGGGGAATCGGGCCGCCCCTAACCTTC. It translates to CAISESGGIGPPLTF.

The chain links TRBV4-2 to TRBJ1-4; 9 nucleotides line up with TRBD1. CDR1 and CDR2 from the germline V gene are LGHNA and YNFKEQ. The CDR3 is made up of 17 amino acids. Trimming removed 4 bases from V and 7 bases from J; junction bases left unmatched: 13. Written as DNA, the CDR3 is TGTGCCAGCAGCCCTCAGGGGACAGGGATACAAGGTGAAAAACTGTTTTTT. It yields the protein CASSPQGTGIQGEKLFF.